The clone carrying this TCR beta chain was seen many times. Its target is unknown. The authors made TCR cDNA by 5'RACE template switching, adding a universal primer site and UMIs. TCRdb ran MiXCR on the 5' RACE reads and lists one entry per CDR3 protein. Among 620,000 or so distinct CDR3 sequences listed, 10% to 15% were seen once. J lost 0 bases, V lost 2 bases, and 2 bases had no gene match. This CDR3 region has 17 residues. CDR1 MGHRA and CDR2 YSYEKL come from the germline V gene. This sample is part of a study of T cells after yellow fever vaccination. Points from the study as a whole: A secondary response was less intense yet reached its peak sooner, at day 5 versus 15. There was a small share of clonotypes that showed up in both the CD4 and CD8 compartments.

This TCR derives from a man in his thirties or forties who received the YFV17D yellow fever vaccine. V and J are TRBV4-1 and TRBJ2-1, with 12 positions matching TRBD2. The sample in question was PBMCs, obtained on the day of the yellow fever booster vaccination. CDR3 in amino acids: CASSQRLAGDSYNEQFF. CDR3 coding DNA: TGCGCCAGCAGCCAAAGACTAGCGGGAGACTCCTACAATGAGCAGTTCTTC.